The sequence of this T cell receptor (beta chain) was determined in a study of blood T cell repertoires in COVID-19. Overall study context: Samples of COVID-19 (acute and convalescent) were obtained from the United States, Italy and Spain.

Libraries were prepared by immunoSEQ multiplex PCR; TCRdb keeps only in-frame clonotypes and omits some of them. The sample includes 330,000 or so clones, approximately 88% seen only once; the top ten take less than 6.5%. This clone appeared a few times. Germline-derived CDR1 and CDR2 are KGHSH and LQKENI. The CDR3 contains 17 residues. Trimming removed 2 bases from V and 0 bases from J, with 14 bases in between. This rearrangement joins TRBV18 to TRBJ1-5, with no clear D. The sequence was obtained from a man aged 25 to 40 who had recovered from COVID-19. Specimen: PBMCs or T cells enriched from blood (not recorded which). The CDR3 DNA follows: TGTGCCAGCTCACCATCGGGAGCCCGGGGTAGCAATCAGCCCCAGCATTTT. This encodes CASSPSGARGSNQPQHF. The full variable domain, its missing parts supplied by reference TRBV18 and TRBJ1-5, is NAGVMQNPRHLVRRRGQEARLRCSPMKGHSHVYWYRQLPEEGLKFMVYLQKENIIDESGMPKERFSAEFPKEGPSILRIQQVVRGDSAAYFCASSPSGARGSNQPQHFGDGTRLSIL.